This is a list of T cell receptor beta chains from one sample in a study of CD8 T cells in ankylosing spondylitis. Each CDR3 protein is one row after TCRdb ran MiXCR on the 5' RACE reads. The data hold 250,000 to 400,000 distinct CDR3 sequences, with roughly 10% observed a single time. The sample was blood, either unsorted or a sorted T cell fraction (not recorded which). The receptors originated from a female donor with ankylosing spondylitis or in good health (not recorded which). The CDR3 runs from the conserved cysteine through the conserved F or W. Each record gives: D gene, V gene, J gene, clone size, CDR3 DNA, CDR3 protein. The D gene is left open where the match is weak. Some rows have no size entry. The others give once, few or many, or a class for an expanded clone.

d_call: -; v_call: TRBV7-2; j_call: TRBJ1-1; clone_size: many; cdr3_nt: TGTGCCAGCAGCTCCATTAAGAACACTGAAGCTTTCTTT; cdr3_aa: CASSSIKNTEAFF
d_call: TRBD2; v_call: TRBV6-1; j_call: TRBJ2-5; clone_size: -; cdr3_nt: TGTGCCAGCAGTGCGCAAGAGCGGGGGGTCCAAGAGACCCAGTACTTC; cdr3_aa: CASSAQERGVQETQYF
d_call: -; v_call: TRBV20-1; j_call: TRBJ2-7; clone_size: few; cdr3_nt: TGCAGTGCTAGGGACCCGGACGGCTCCCCCTACGAGCAGTACTTC; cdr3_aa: CSARDPDGSPYEQYF
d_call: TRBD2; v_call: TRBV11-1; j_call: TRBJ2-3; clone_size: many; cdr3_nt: TGTGCCAGCAGCTCTACCGGGGGGGACTACCCTCGCACAGATACGCAGTATTTT; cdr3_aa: CASSSTGGDYPRTDTQYF
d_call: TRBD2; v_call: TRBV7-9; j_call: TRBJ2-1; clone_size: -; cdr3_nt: TGTGCCAGCAGCCTACTAGCGGGAGACTACAATGAGCAGTTCTTC; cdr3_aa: CASSLLAGDYNEQFF
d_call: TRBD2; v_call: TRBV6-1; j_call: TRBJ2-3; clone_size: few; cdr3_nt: TGTGCCAGCGGCCCCGGGGGGGTTTCTGGCACAGATACGCAGTATTTT; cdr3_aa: CASGPGGVSGTDTQYF
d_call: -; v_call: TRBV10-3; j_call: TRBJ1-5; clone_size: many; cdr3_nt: TGTGCCATCAGTGAAGACGGGGTACCTAATCAGCCCCAGCATTTT; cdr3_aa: CAISEDGVPNQPQHF
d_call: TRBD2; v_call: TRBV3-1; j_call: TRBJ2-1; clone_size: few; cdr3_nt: TGTGCCAGCAGTAGAGGATGGGATGGGCTAGCGGTCTGGGATGAGCAGTTCTTC; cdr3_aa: CASSRGWDGLAVWDEQFF
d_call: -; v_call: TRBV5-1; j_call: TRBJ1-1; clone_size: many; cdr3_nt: TGCGCCAGCAGCGGGGCTGCGGGATCGAACACTGAAGCTTTCTTT; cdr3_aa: CASSGAAGSNTEAFF
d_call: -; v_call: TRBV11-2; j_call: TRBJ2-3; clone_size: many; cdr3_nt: TGTGCCAGCACCTCTAAGGGGGATACGCAGTATTTT; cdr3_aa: CASTSKGDTQYF
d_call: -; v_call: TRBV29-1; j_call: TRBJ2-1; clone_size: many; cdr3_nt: TGCAGCTCAGCGACCCGAGGGTCCTACAATGAGCAGTTCTTC; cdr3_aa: CSSATRGSYNEQFF
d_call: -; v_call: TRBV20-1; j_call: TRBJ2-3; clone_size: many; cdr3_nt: TGCAGTGCTAGTGGCAGTCTAGTGTTCGTGTTAGGCACAGATACGCAGTATTTT; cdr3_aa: CSASGSLVFVLGTDTQYF
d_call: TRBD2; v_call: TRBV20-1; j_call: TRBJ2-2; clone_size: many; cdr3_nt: TGCAGTGCTAGAGATCCGACTAGCGGGGGGGCGAACACCGGGGAGCTGTTTTTT; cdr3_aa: CSARDPTSGGANTGELFF
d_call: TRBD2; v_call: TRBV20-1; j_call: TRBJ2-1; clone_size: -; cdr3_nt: TGCAGTGCTGCAAAGGGGGACGCTAGCGGGAACTACAATGAGCAGTTCTTC; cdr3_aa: CSAAKGDASGNYNEQFF
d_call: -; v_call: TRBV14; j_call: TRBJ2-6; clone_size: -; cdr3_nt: TGTGCCAGCAGCCGGAGCTGGACCCCAACCGGGGCCAACGTCCTGACTTTC; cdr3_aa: CASSRSWTPTGANVLTF
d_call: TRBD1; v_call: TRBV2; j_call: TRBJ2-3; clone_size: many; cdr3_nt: TGTGCCAGCAGCCCCAGACAGGGGGCGGGAGATACGCAGTATTTT; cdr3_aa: CASSPRQGAGDTQYF
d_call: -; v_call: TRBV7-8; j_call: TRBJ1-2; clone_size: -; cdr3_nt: TGTGCCAGCAGTTCCACCATTATAGAGTCTAACTATGGCTACACCTTC; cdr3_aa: CASSSTIIESNYGYTF
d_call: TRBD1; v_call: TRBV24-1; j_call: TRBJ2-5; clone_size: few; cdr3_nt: TGTGCCACCAGTGATAGACAGGGCGTCCAAGAGACCCAGTACTTC; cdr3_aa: CATSDRQGVQETQYF
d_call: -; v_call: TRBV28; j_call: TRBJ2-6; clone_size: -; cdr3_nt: TGTGCCAGCGCCCACCCGACAGGGGCCAACGTCCTGACTTTC; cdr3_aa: CASAHPTGANVLTF
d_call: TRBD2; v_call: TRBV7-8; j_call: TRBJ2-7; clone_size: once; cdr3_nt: TGTGCCAGCAGCTTAGGACAGTGGGGGGGTTACGAGCAGTACTTC; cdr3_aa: CASSLGQWGGYEQYF
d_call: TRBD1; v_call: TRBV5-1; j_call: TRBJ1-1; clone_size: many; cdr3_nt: TGCGCCAGCTTGGGACAGACTGAAGCTTTCTTT; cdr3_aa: CASLGQTEAFF
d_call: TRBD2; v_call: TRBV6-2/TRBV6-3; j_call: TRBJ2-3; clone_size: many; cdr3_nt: TGTGCCAGCAGGAAGACACTAGCGGGAGTCTCAGATACGCAGTATTTT; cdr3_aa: CASRKTLAGVSDTQYF
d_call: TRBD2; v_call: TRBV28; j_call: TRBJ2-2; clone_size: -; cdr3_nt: TGTGCCAGTACTAGCGGGGGGGCAGGGACCGGGGAGCTGTTTTTT; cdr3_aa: CASTSGGAGTGELFF
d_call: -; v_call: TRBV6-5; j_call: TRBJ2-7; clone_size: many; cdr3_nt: TGTGCCAGCAGTTCCCCGTATAGCTCCTACGAGCAGTACTTC; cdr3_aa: CASSSPYSSYEQYF
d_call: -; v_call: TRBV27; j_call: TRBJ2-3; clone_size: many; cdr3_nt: TGTGCCAGCAGTTTTGGGGGACGATGGTCAGATACGCAGTATTTT; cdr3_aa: CASSFGGRWSDTQYF
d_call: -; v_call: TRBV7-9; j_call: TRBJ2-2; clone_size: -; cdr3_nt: TGTGCCAGCAGCTTAGGCCAGAGGAGCGGGGAGCTGTTTTTT; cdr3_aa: CASSLGQRSGELFF